Shown below are 9 T cell receptor beta chains from a single sample sequenced in a study of blood T cells in healthy people across ages. The authors ran a second PCR of 7 to 11 cycles using a sample-barcoded 5' primer and a J-beta primer mix. TCRdb reprocessed the 5' RACE reads via MiXCR and lists one record per CDR3 protein. The table has hundreds of thousands of distinct CDR3 sequences, about 48% seen once; the top ten hold about 38%. The material sequenced was blood. The receptors were gathered from a man older than 75 in good health.

This clonotype has just a few counts. This chain connects TRBV20-1 to TRBJ2-7; 10 bases agree with TRBD1. Losses at the gene ends were 5 bases for V and 6 bases for J; bases not matched to a gene: 10. Germline CDR1 and CDR2: DFQATT and SNEGSKA (reference sequence). This CDR3 comprises 14 residues. Here the CDR3 reads CSAPPGTGALEQYF. Written as DNA, the CDR3 is TGCAGTGCTCCACCCGGGACAGGGGCTCTCGAGCAGTACTTC.

This clonotype was picked up one time. V gene TRBV11-2 combines with J gene TRBJ2-1; 7 positions match TRBD2. V shed 4 bases and J 3 bases; nucleotides not matched to a gene: 6. The CDR3 runs to 15 residues. Germline values: CDR1 SGHAT, CDR2 FQNNGV. CDR3 in amino acids: CASSSLAAGYNEQFF. CDR3 coding DNA: TGTGCCAGCAGCTCCCTAGCGGCGGGCTACAATGAGCAGTTCTTC.

Turning to this clonotype: A junction end diverges from the germline sequence, so it may reflect a read error. The V and J genes are TRBV7-3 and TRBJ2-6, with D perhaps matching TRBD1 (5 bases). This CDR3 region has 16 residues. Germline-derived CDR1 and CDR2 are SGHTA and FQGTGA. Written as DNA, the CDR3 is TGTGCCAGCAGCTTAGGCAGGGTCTCTGGGGCCAACGTCCCGACTTTC. It is translated as CASSLGRVSGANVPTF.

A few counts support this clonotype. The V call is TRBV7-2, the J call TRBJ2-7; D gene ambiguous. The germline V and J ends were trimmed by 3 bases and 6 bases, with 12 bases remaining between them. This CDR3 is built from 13 residues. CDR1 and CDR2 (germline): SGHTA, FQGNSA. CDR3: CASSFVSRREQYF. The CDR3 nucleotides read TGTGCCAGCAGCTTCGTGTCTAGGCGCGAGCAGTACTTC.

This rearrangement joins TRBV20-1 to TRBJ1-3; the D is unclear. The CDR3 totals 14 residues. Trimming removed 5 bases from V and 0 bases from J, with 11 bases in between. Germline V lookup: CDR1 DFQATT, CDR2 SNEGSKA (reference sequence). The CDR3 reads CSALRESSGNTIYF. The CDR3 bases are TGCAGTGCTCTGAGGGAGAGCTCTGGAAACACCATATATTTT.

This clonotype was observed a handful of times. This chain links TRBV2 with TRBJ2-1; TRBD1 matches 7 bases. Germline-derived CDR1 and CDR2 are SNHLY and FYNNEI. The trim removed 1 base at V and 14 bases at J, leaving 5 bases unmatched. This CDR3 has 12 amino acids. CDR3 protein: CASSEVPRGKFF. In DNA form, the CDR3 reads TGTGCCAGCAGTGAAGTCCCCAGGGGGAAGTTCTTC.

The chain uses TRBV29-1 and TRBJ2-1, with D tentatively TRBD2 (5 bases). Deletions cut 8 bases from V and 7 bases from J, with 12 bases between. The CDR3 contains 11 residues. Per the germline V gene, CDR1 is SQVTM and CDR2 is ANQGSEA. The CDR3 reads CSPTKGNEQFF. DNA for the CDR3: TGCAGCCCGACTAAGGGAAATGAGCAGTTCTTC.

The chain has TRBV3-1 and TRBJ1-1; 7 bases map to TRBD1. CDR1 and CDR2 (germline): LGHDT, YNNKEL (reference sequence). CDR3 length: 13 amino acids. The trim removed 5 bases at V and 5 bases at J, leaving 5 bases unmatched. CDR3 sequence (DNA): TGTGCCAGCAGCGACAGGGCTCCGACTGAAGCTTTCTTT. Residues: CASSDRAPTEAFF. The full variable domain, with the rest looked up from reference TRBV3-1 and TRBJ1-1, is DTAVSQTPKYLVTQMGNDKSIKCEQNLGHDTMYWYKQDSKKFLKIMFSYNNKELIINETVPNRFSPKSPDKAHLNLHINSLELGDSAVYFCASSDRAPTEAFFGQGTRLTVV.

The V gene is TRBV20-1, the J gene TRBJ2-1; tentatively, D is TRBD2 (5 bases). The CDR3 totals 11 residues. V lost 5 bases, J lost 6 bases, and 8 bases lay in between. Germline loops: CDR1 DFQATT, CDR2 SNEGSKA (reference sequence). CDR3 sequence reads: CSAPSTNEQFF. CDR3 sequence (DNA): TGCAGTGCTCCTAGCACCAATGAGCAGTTCTTC.